The 25 T cell receptor beta chains listed next were all sequenced from one sample in a study of blood T cell repertoires in COVID-19 (TCRdb year 2020). Libraries were prepared through the immunoSEQ multiplex PCR assay. The source is immuneACCESS, and TCRdb retained only in-frame sequences with V and J called. Part of the clones is not carried over; for the studies checked, unresolved V genes explain less than half of this, and the remainder is unexplained. This sample has over 55,000 clones in its table, and approximately 85% of those were observed once. The ten most abundant clones make up roughly 23% of the sample. The sequencing sample was made of peripheral blood. The receptors come from a man over 45 with acute or convalescent COVID-19.

The rearrangement joins TRBV7-3 to TRBJ2-2; D is uncertain. CDR3 length: 14 amino acids. V lost 1 base and J 1 base, leaving 4 bases between the germline ends. Germline lookup yields CDR1 SGHTA and CDR2 FQGTGA. In nucleotides, the CDR3 is TGTGCCAGCAGCTTAAACGGGAACACCGGGGAGCTGTTTTTT. It specifies CASSLNGNTGELFF.

The chain carries TRBV11-2 and TRBJ1-2, with D perhaps TRBD1 (5 bases). Trimming took 1 base from V and 2 from J, leaving 11 bases between them. The CDR3 length is 15 residues. CDR1 SGHAT and CDR2 FQNNGV come from the germline V gene. The CDR3 region has the DNA TGTGCCAGCAGCTTAGGCGGGGCCAGAAACTATGGCTACACCTTC. Translated: CASSLGGARNYGYTF.

This sequence joins TRBV6-5 and TRBJ2-7, with 7 bases lining up with TRBD2. The ends lost 5 bases at V and 3 bases at J; junction bases unmatched: 4. Germline CDR1 MNHEY, CDR2 SVGAGI. The CDR3 is 13 amino acids. CDR3 amino acids: CASSPGGIYEQYV. CDR3 DNA: TGTGCCAGCAGTCCCGGGGGGATCTACGAGCAGTACGTC.

The chain carries TRBV2 and TRBJ2-7, with D possibly TRBD1 on 6 matching bases. Germline V gene data show CDR1 as SNHLY and CDR2 as FYNNEI. Trimming removed 6 bases at V and 0 bases at J, with 15 bases between. The CDR3 is 15 amino acids. CDR3 DNA: TGTGCCAGCAGGGATCTAACAGGGACCTCCTACGAGCAGTACGTC. This codes for CASRDLTGTSYEQYV.

The CDR3 spells CASSQGISLKEAFF. CDR3 nucleotide sequence: TGTGCCAGCAGCCAAGGCATATCACTGAAGGAAGCTTTCTTT. This chain connects TRBV3-1 (or the pseudogene TRBV3-2) to TRBJ1-1; unclear D gene. Germline CDR1 LGHDT, CDR2 YNNKEL (reference sequence). V lost 1 base to trimming and J lost 8 bases, with 14 bases between them. The CDR3 is 14 amino acids.

The chain joins TRBV19 to TRBJ1-5; D may be TRBD1 (5 bases). CDR1 LNHDA and CDR2 SQIVND come from the germline V gene (reference sequence). V lost 5 bases and J 4 bases, leaving 24 bases between the germline ends. The CDR3 spans 18 residues. The CDR3 sequence is CASSPRPGDYEGNQPQHF. CDR3 nucleotide sequence: TGTGCCAGTAGTCCCCGTCCTGGGGACTATGAGGGTAATCAGCCCCAGCATTTT.

The CDR3 nucleotides read TGTGCCAGCAGCCTGACGACAGCTACTGAAGCTTTCTTT. Its translation: CASSLTTATEAFF. The V and J genes are TRBV3-1 (or the pseudogene TRBV3-2) and TRBJ1-1, with a weak D call TRBD1 (5 bases). The V gene's germline CDR1 is LGHDT and CDR2 YNNKEL (reference sequence). The CDR3 extends over 13 amino acids. V shed 4 bases and J shed 5 bases, with 11 bases lying between them.

The CDR3 DNA reads as TGTGCCAGCAGCTTAGGGACTAGCGGGGGAGGAGGCGAGCAGTACGTC. Translated: CASSLGTSGGGGEQYV. J is TRBJ2-7 and V is TRBV11-2; 13 positions agree with TRBD2. CDR1 and CDR2 from the germline V gene are SGHAT and FQNNGV. J was trimmed by 6 bases and V by 1 base; bases with no gene match: 6. The CDR3 length is 16 residues.

DNA of the CDR3: TGTGCCAGCAGCCCTTATCAGAGACCGGGAAACATTCAGTACTTC. Translating it yields CASSPYQRPGNIQYF. This chain links TRBV5-4 with TRBJ2-4; D uncertain. There are 15 residues in the CDR3. The ends were cut back, 4 bases at V and 6 bases at J, with 17 bases in the middle. CDR1 is SGHNT and CDR2 is YYREEE in the germline V gene (reference sequence).

J is TRBJ1-2 and V is TRBV13; 7 bases are shared with TRBD1. The CDR3 has 16 amino acids. V shed 4 bases, J shed 6 bases, and the junction held 14 bases outside the gene matches. CDR1 PRHDT and CDR2 FYEKMQ come from the germline V gene (reference sequence). The CDR3 region is CASSSPTEGTADGYTF. The CDR3 bases are TGTGCCAGCAGCTCGCCCACAGAAGGGACAGCAGATGGCTACACCTTC.

The gene calls are TRBV6-4 and TRBJ2-5; D gene uncertain. This CDR3 is built from 15 residues. The germline gives CDR1 MRHNA, CDR2 SNTAGT. V lost 0 bases, J lost 3 bases, and 11 bases lay in between. This CDR3 is CASSDSRHVEETQYF. The CDR3 nucleotides are TGTGCCAGCAGTGACTCGAGGCATGTCGAAGAGACCCAGTACTTC.

This clone came up a few times. The chain joins TRBV6-4 to TRBJ2-2, with TRBD1 matching 10 bases. Germline assignment: CDR1 MRHNA and CDR2 SNTAGT. The CDR3 covers 14 residues. The J segment lost 6 bases and the V segment lost 2 bases, leaving 0 bases of the junction unmatched. DNA of the CDR3: TGTGCCAGCAGTGACGGACAGGGGGCCGGGGAGCTGTTTTTT. Translating it yields CASSDGQGAGELFF.

This rearrangement joins TRBV5-8 to TRBJ1-1; D perhaps matches TRBD1 (6 bases). V was cut by 4 bases and J by 3 bases, with 13 bases left in between. Per germline, CDR1 SGHTS and CDR2 YDEGEE. The CDR3 has 14 amino acids. The CDR3 sequence is CASSTYPGDTEAFF. The DNA for the CDR3 is TGTGCCAGCAGCACATATCCAGGGGACACTGAAGCTTTCTTT.

The V call is TRBV2, the J call TRBJ2-1, with TRBD2 matching 8 bases. Germline-derived CDR1 and CDR2 are SNHLY and FYNNEI. The trim removed 5 bases at V and 4 bases at J, leaving 7 bases unmatched. CDR3 length: 15 residues. The DNA of the CDR3 is TGTGCCAGCAGTTTGCTAGCGGGCGCTTACAATGAGCAGTTCTTC. It specifies CASSLLAGAYNEQFF.

This CDR3 is CASSKGVQGVGYTF. Here the CDR3 DNA reads TGTGCCAGCAGCAAAGGGGTCCAGGGGGTTGGCTACACCTTC. The J gene is TRBJ1-2, the V gene TRBV21-1; TRBD1 is taken as the D call from the table, unchecked against the DNA. TRBV21-1 is shown as a pseudogene. This CDR3 is 14 amino acids long.

V usage is TRBV19 and J usage is TRBJ2-6; perhaps TRBD1 as D (6 bases). This CDR3 spans 17 amino acids. V lost 8 bases to trimming and J lost 0 bases, with 17 bases between them. Germline V gene lookup returns CDR1 LNHDA and CDR2 SQIVND (reference sequence). The CDR3 region is CASHEGQTISGANVLTF. As DNA, the CDR3 is TGTGCCAGTCACGAAGGACAGACCATCTCTGGGGCCAACGTCCTGACTTTC.

The V call is TRBV7-8, the J call TRBJ2-3, with D maybe TRBD2 (5 bases). The CDR3 extends over 16 amino acids. Germline V gene sequence: CDR1 SGHVS, CDR2 FQNEAQ. The V end lost 1 base, the J end lost 0 bases, and 11 bases lay between the germline ends. The CDR3: CASSLGTGVSTDTQYF. The DNA of the CDR3 is TGTGCCAGCAGCTTAGGTACCGGGGTGAGCACAGATACGCAGTATTTT.

V usage is TRBV27 and J usage is TRBJ1-4; weak D call: TRBD1 (6 bases). With 5 bases removed from V and 6 bases from J, the gap between germline ends came to 19 bases. This CDR3 spans 16 amino acids. Germline-derived CDR1 and CDR2 are MNHEY and SMNVEV (reference sequence). CDR3 nucleotide sequence: TGTGCCAGCAGTCCCCTTCTGCGAGGGGGAGATGAAAAACTGTTTTTT. Amino acids: CASSPLLRGGDEKLFF.

This chain uses TRBV9 with TRBJ2-3; 9 bases are a match to TRBD2. V trimming: 0 bases; J trimming: 0 bases; junction bases outside the gene matches: 5. This CDR3 comprises 17 residues. The germline V gene encodes CDR1 SGDLS and CDR2 YYNGEE. As DNA, the CDR3 is TGTGCCAGCAGCGTAGCTGGTGCGGGGGGGAGCACAGATACGCAGTATTTT. Protein: CASSVAGAGGSTDTQYF.

V gene TRBV11-2 combines with J gene TRBJ2-3; 9 bases match TRBD1. CDR3 length equals 16 residues. Trimming took 4 bases from V and 2 from J; bases not matched to a gene: 7. Germline V gene data show CDR1 as SGHAT and CDR2 as FQNNGV. The CDR3 loop reads CASSSRDRVPTDTQYF. DNA of the CDR3: TGTGCCAGCAGCTCCCGGGACAGGGTGCCCACAGATACGCAGTATTTT.

This rearrangement joins TRBV6-4 to TRBJ1-2; TRBD1 matches 8 bases. The ends lost 2 bases at V and 8 bases at J; junction bases unmatched: 4. CDR3 size: 13 residues. Germline V CDR1 and CDR2: MRHNA, SNTAGT. The CDR3 DNA sequence: TGTGCCAGCAGTGACACCGGACAGGGAGGCTACACCTTC. As protein: CASSDTGQGGYTF.

The chain uses TRBV6-5 and TRBJ1-2, with TRBD1 as a possible D gene (5 bases). V was shortened by 0 bases and J by 7 bases, with 18 bases between the two germline ends. This CDR3 comprises 16 residues. CDR1 is MNHEY, CDR2 SVGAGI, per germline. CDR3 in DNA: TGTGCCAGCAGTTACTCTTCTACCGGGGGAGGGTTTGGCTACACCTTC. Translation gives CASSYSSTGGGFGYTF.

The J gene is TRBJ1-1, the V gene TRBV6-5; D is undetermined. Trimming stripped 7 bases from V and 4 bases from J, with 19 bases between. The germline V gene encodes CDR1 MNHEY and CDR2 SVGAGI. The CDR3 consists of 15 residues. The CDR3 sequence: CASTPSAGRGTEAFF. The CDR3, as DNA: TGTGCCAGCACTCCCTCGGCGGGGAGAGGCACTGAAGCTTTCTTT.

This sequence joins TRBV5-1 and TRBJ2-7, with 9 bases identical to TRBD2. Germline V lookup: CDR1 SGHRS, CDR2 YFSETQ. The CDR3 loop spans 18 amino acids. The junction had 12 bases not matched to a gene; V was cut back by 0 bases and J by 2 bases. The CDR3 DNA follows: TGCGCCAGCAGCTTGGGTGATAGCGGGGGATGTCCAACCTACGAGCAGTACGTC. Amino acid sequence: CASSLGDSGGCPTYEQYV.

J is TRBJ2-1 and V is TRBV2, with no clear D. Trimming took 6 bases from V and 1 from J, leaving 16 bases between them. In germline, CDR1 is SNHLY, CDR2 FYNNEI. The CDR3 totals 16 residues. CDR3 residues: CASSSTLAVSYNEQFF. CDR3 sequence (DNA): TGTGCCAGCAGCTCAACGTTGGCAGTGTCCTACAATGAGCAGTTCTTC.